The rows below give T cell receptor beta chains drawn from one sample of a study of identical twins. TCRdb fed the 5' RACE reads into MiXCR, producing one record per CDR3 protein. This table holds 200,000 to 250,000 distinct CDR3 sequences, around 7.6% found once. These same records also appear under a second study, on yellow fever vaccine responses in identical twins.

The material sequenced was CD8+ T cells sorted from blood. These receptors were collected from a woman aged 18-30 years in good health. Both conserved end residues are part of each CDR3. D genes are given only for firm matches. Only some rows state a clone size, as once, few, many or a class for expanded clones.

v_call	d_call	j_call	clone_size	cdr3_aa	cdr3_nt
TRBV20-1	-	TRBJ1-1	many	CAGGGMNTEAFF	TGCGCAGGAGGGGGAATGAACACTGAAGCTTTCTTT
TRBV28	TRBD2	TRBJ2-3	-	CASSSLAGTRTDTQYF	TGTGCCAGCAGTTCCCTAGCGGGAACGCGCACAGATACGCAGTATTTT
TRBV6-1	TRBD1	TRBJ2-3	-	CASSEPRDRAADTQYF	TGTGCCAGCAGTGAACCCCGGGACAGGGCGGCAGATACGCAGTATTTT
TRBV12-3/TRBV12-4	-	TRBJ1-2	-	CASSPRWEGDYGYTF	TGTGCCAGCAGTCCCCGGTGGGAGGGGGACTATGGCTACACCTTC
TRBV7-6	-	TRBJ1-5	-	CASSLGAFQPQHF	TGTGCCAGCAGCTTAGGGGCATTTCAGCCCCAGCATTTT
TRBV6-5	-	TRBJ1-1	many	CASSYQAMNTEAFF	TGTGCCAGCAGTTACCAGGCTATGAACACTGAAGCTTTCTTT
TRBV14	-	TRBJ2-1	few	CASSQEGSDPMAVVGPISYNEQFF	TGTGCCAGCAGCCAAGAGGGTTCGGACCCTATGGCGGTGGTGGGCCCTATCTCCTACAATGAGCAGTTCTTC
TRBV12-3/TRBV12-4	TRBD2	TRBJ2-1	many	CAGGYAYNEQFF	TGTGCGGGAGGGTACGCATACAATGAGCAGTTCTTC
TRBV7-9	TRBD1	TRBJ2-1	many	CASSFSQGVGEQFF	TGTGCCAGCAGCTTTTCACAGGGGGTTGGTGAGCAGTTCTTC
TRBV4-1	-	TRBJ2-3	many	CASSQKALGPDTQYF	TGCGCCAGCAGCCAAAAGGCTCTGGGCCCAGATACGCAGTATTTT
TRBV6-4	TRBD2	TRBJ2-1	-	CASTHLAGGPGEQFF	TGTGCCAGCACCCACCTAGCGGGAGGGCCGGGAGAGCAGTTCTTC
TRBV7-8	TRBD1	TRBJ2-5	-	CASSLEGTGGGTQYF	TGTGCCAGCAGCTTAGAAGGGACAGGGGGGGGGACCCAGTACTTC
TRBV3-1	-	TRBJ2-3	-	CASSHAKDTQYF	TGTGCCAGCAGCCATGCGAAAGATACGCAGTATTTT
TRBV4-1	-	TRBJ1-4	many	CASSRGNDEKLFF	TGCGCCAGCAGCCGGGGGAACGATGAAAAACTGTTTTTT
TRBV10-2	-	TRBJ2-7	-	CASTSSDKPYEQYF	TGCGCCAGCACCTCCTCAGACAAGCCCTACGAGCAGTACTTC
TRBV7-9	-	TRBJ1-1	many	CASSLLGGTEAFF	TGTGCCAGCAGCTTATTGGGAGGCACTGAAGCTTTCTTT
TRBV5-6	-	TRBJ2-5	-	CASSPTGPTVAQYF	TGTGCCAGCAGCCCGACGGGACCGACCGTGGCCCAGTACTTC
TRBV5-5	-	TRBJ2-1	few	CASSLAPGSSYNEQFF	TGTGCCAGCAGCTTGGCCCCAGGGAGCTCCTACAATGAGCAGTTCTTC